This TCR beta chain came from a study of blood T cell repertoires in COVID-19. Study-level information: The cDNA or gDNA used as material had been derived from T cells, B-cell-depleted T cells, or PBMCs.

Repertoires were generated with immunoSEQ multiplex PCR, while TCRdb's copy carries only in-frame clones and drops some. The sample contains roughly 270,000 clones, roughly four fifths of which appear only once. CDR3 size: 14 residues. V shed 1 base and J shed 4 bases, with 10 bases lying between them. Germline loops: CDR1 MGHRA, CDR2 YSYEKL. Exposed enrollees had met someone with a PCR-confirmed or clinician-diagnosed COVID-19 case at some point within the 2 weeks before study entry. The chain uses TRBV4-1 and TRBJ1-2; D gene uncertain. The TCR originated in a middle-aged man who had been exposed to COVID-19. The sample comprised PBMCs or T cells enriched from blood (not recorded which). CDR3 sequence: CASSQVSSPYGYTF. CDR3 sequence (DNA): TGCGCCAGCAGCCAAGTGTCGTCCCCCTATGGCTACACCTTC.